The text below deals with one T cell receptor beta chain. Its antigen is still unknown. Using immunoSEQ multiplex PCR, the repertoire was profiled, and TCRdb retains in-frame clones only, with some absent. The sample contains some 79,000 clones, around nine tenths of which appear only once. The data stem from a study of OX40 agonist ivuxolimab in advanced cancers. Study details: Ivuxolimab, which patients received intravenously every 2 weeks, was dosed at 0.01 to 10 mg/kg. Study-wide findings and caveats: Circulating CD4+ and CD8+ T cells showed clonal expansion by week 6 at 0.1 to 3.0 mg/kg.

The CDR3 extends over 15 amino acids. Trimming cost V 2 bases and J 5 bases, with 15 bases left between them. Germline assignment: CDR1 SGHVS and CDR2 FQNEAQ. This clonotype originated in an adult with an advanced solid tumor such as melanoma, head and neck, liver or kidney cancer. The sequencing here drew on CD4+ or CD8+ T cells sorted from blood, taken in a trial of the OX40 agonist ivuxolimab. This sequence joins TRBV7-8 and TRBJ1-1, with D perhaps TRBD1 (6 bases). CDR3 loop: CASSLQGTGKTEAFF. As DNA, the CDR3 is TGTGCCAGCAGCTTACAGGGGACCGGGAAAACTGAAGCTTTCTTT.